This record concerns one T cell receptor beta chain sequence. Antigen: not known. TCR alpha and beta CDR3 regions were amplified from RNA using iRepertoire nested multiplex PCR. TCRdb analysed the multiplex PCR reads with MiXCR anew, one entry per CDR3 protein. The table records around 350,000 distinct CDR3 sequences, about 40% of them present only once. This specimen comes from a study of glioma-infiltrating T cells. Study in general: Samples included WHO grade II oligodendrogliomas or astrocytomas and initial-diagnosis grade IV glioblastomas.

Broader study findings: Tissue-blood divergence was below expectation in non-neoplastic patients, above in gliomas.

V was pared by 5 bases and J by 1 base, with 11 bases between. CDR3 length: 14 residues. CDR1 and CDR2 from the germline V gene are SGHTA and FQGNSA. This chain connects TRBV7-2 to TRBJ2-5; D gene ambiguous. Sequencing was carried out using glioma tissue, nonneoplastic brain tissue, or PBMCs (not recorded which). The sequence came from a human donor with low-grade glioma or glioblastoma, undergoing nonglioma brain surgery, or in good health (not recorded which). The CDR3 sequence is CASSPMGIQETQYF. CDR3 in DNA: TGTGCCAGCAGCCCCATGGGCATCCAAGAGACCCAGTACTTC.